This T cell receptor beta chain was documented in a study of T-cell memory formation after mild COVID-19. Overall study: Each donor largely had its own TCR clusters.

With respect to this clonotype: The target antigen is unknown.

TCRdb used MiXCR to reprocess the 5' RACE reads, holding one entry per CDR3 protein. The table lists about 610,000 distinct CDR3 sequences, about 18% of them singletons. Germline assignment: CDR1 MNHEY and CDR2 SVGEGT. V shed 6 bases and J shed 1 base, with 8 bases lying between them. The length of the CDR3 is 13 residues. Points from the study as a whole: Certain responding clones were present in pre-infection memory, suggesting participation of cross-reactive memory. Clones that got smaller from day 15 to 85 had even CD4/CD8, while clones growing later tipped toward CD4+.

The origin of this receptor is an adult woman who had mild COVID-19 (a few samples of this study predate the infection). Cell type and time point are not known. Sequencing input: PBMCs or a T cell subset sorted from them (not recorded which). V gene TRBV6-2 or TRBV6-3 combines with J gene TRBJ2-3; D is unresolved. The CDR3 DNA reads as TGTGCCAGCAGCCAGACTCGCACAGATACGCAGTATTTT. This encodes CASSQTRTDTQYF.